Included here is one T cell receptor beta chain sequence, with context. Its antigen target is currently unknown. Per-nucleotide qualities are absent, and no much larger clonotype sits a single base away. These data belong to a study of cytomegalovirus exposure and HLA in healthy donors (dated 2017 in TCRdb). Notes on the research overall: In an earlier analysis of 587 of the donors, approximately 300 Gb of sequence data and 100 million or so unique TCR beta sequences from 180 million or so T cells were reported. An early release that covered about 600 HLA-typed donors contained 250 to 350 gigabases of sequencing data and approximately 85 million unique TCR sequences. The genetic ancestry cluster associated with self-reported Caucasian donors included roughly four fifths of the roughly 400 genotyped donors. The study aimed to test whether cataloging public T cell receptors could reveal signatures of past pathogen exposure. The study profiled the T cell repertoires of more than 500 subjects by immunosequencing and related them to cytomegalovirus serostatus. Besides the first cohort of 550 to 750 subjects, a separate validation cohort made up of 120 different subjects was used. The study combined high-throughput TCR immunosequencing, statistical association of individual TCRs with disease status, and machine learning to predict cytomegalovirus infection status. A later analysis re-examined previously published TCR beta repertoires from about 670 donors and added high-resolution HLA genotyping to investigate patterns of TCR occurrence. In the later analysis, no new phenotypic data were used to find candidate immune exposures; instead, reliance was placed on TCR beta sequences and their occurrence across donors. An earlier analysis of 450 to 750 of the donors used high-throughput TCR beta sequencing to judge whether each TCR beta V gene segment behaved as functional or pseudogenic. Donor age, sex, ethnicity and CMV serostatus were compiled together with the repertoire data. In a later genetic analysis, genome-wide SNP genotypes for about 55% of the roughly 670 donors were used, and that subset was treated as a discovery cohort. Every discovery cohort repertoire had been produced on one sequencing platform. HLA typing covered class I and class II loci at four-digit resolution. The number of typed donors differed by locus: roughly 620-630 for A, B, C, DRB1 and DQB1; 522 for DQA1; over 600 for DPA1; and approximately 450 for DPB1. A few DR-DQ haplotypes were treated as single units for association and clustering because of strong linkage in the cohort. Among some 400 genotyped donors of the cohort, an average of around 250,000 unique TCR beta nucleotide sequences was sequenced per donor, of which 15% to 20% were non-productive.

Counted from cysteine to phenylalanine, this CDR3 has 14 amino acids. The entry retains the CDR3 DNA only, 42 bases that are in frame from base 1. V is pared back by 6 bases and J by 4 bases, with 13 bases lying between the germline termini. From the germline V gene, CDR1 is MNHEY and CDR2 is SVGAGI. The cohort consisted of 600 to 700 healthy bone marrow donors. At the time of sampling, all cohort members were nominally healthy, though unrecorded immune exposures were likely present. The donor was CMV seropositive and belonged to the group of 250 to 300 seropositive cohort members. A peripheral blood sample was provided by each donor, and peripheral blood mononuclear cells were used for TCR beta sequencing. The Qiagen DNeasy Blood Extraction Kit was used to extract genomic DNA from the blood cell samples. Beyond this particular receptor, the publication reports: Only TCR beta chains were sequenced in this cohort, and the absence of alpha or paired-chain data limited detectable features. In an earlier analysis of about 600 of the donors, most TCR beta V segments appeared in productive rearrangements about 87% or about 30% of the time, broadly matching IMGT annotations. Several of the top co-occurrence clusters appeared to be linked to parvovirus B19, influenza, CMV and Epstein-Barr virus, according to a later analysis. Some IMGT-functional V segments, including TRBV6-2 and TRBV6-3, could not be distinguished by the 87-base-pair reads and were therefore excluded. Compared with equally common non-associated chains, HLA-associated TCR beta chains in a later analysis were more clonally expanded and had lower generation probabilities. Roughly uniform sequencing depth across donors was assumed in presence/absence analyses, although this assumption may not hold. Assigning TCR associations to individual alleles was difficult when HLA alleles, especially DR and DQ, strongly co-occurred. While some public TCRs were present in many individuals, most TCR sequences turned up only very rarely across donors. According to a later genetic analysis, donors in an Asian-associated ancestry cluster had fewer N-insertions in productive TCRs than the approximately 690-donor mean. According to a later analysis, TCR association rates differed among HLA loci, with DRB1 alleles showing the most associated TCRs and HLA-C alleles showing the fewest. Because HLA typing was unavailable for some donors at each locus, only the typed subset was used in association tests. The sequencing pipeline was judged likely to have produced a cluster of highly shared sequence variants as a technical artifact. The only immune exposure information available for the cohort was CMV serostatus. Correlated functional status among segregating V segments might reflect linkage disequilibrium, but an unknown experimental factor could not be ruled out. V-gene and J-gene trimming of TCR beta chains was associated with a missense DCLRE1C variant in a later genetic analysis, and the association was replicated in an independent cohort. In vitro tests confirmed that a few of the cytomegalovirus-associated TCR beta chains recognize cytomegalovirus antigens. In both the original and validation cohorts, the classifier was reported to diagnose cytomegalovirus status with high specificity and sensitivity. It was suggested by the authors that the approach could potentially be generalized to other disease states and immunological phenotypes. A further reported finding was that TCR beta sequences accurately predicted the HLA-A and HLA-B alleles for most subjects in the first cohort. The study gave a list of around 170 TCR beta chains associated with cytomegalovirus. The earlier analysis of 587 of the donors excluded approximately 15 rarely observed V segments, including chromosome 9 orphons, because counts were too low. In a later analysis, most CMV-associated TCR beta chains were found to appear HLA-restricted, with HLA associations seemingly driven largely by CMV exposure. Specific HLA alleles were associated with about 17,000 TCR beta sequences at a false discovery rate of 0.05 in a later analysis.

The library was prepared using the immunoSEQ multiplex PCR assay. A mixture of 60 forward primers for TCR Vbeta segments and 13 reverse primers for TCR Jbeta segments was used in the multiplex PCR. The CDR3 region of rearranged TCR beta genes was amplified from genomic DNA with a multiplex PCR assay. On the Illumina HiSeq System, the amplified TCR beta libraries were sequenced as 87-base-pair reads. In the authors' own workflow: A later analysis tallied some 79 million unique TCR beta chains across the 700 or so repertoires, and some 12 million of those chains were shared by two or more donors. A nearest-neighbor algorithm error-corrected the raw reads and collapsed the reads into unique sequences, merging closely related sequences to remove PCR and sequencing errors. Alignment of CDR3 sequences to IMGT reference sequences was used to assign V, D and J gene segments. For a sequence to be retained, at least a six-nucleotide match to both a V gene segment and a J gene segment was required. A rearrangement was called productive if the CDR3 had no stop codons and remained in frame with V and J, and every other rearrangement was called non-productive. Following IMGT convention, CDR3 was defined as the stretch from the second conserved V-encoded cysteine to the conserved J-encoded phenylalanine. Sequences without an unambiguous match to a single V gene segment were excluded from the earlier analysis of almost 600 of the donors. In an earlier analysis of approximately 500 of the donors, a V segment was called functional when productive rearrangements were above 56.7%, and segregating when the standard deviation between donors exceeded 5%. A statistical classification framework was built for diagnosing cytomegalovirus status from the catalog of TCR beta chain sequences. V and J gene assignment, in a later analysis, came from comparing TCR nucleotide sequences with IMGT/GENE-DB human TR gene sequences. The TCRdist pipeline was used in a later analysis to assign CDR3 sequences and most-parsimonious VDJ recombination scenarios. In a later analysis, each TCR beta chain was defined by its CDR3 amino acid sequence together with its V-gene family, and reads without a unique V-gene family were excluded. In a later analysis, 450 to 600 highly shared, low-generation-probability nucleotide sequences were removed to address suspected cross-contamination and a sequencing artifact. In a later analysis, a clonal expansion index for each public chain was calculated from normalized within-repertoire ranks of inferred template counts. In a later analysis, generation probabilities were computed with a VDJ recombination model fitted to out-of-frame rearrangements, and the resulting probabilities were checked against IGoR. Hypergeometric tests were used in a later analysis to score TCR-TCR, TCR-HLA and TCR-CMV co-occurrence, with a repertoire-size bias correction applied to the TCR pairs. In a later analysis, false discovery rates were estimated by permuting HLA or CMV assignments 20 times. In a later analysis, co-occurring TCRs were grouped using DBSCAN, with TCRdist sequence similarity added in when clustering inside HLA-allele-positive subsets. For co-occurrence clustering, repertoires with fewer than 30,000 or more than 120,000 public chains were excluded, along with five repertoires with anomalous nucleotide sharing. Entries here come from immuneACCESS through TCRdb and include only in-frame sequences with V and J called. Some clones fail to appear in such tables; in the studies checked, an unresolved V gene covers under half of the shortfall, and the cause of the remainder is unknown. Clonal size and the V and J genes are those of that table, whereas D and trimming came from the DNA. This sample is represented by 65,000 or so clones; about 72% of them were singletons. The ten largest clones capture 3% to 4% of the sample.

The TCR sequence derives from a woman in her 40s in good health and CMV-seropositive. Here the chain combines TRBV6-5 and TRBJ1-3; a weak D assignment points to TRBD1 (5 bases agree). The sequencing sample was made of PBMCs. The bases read TGTGCCAGCAGCCCCCCAGGGTTCGGAAACACCATATATTTT. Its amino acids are CASSPPGFGNTIYF.